This T cell receptor (beta chain) was sequenced during a study of beta chain features in type 1 diabetes. Study details: Healthy donors, compared against patients, showed similar age, gender and cell yields.

Without exception, sorted populations had purity beyond 95%. J lost 2 bases, V lost 3 bases, and 7 bases had no gene match. From germline, CDR1 is SGHAT and CDR2 FQNNGV. The CDR3 spans 16 residues. cDNA synthesis used the whole RNA isolate, giving expressed TCRB sequences. This table comes from immunoSEQ multiplex PCR, and its TCRdb copy is limited to in-frame clones, with some not included. The sample lists a few hundred thousand clones, roughly 12% seen once, with around 0.02% in the top ten. This sequence originates from a young man in good health. Sequences were obtained from naive CD4+ T cells from blood. The chain uses TRBV11-2 and TRBJ2-5; TRBD2 aligns across 9 bases. CDR3 residues: CASSFSGGDSQETQYF. As DNA, the CDR3 is TGTGCCAGCAGCTTTAGCGGGGGAGATTCTCAAGAGACCCAGTACTTC.